The clone carrying this TCR beta chain appeared many times. The investigators amplified TCR beta CDR3 regions from RNA transcripts. The TCR CDR3 was amplified in a first-round RT-PCR using the HTBI primer set. TCRdb fed the multiplex PCR reads into MiXCR, producing one record per CDR3 protein. Among about 720,000 distinct CDR3 sequences, about 16% were seen once, and the ten largest hold about 8.4%. These data belong to a study of T cells in Graves' hyperthyroidism and ophthalmopathy. Patients aged 18 to 65 had newly diagnosed hyperthyroidism lasting under 2 months. The CDR3 sequence is 17 residues long. V shed 5 bases, J shed 5 bases, and the junction held 15 bases outside the gene matches.

The receptor was isolated from a young man with Graves' hyperthyroidism. Specimen: blood. This rearrangement joins TRBV12-3 or TRBV12-4 to TRBJ2-3; the match to TRBD2 covers 8 bases. This CDR3 is CASSPTRLQRELDTQYF. CDR3 coding DNA: TGTGCCAGCAGTCCGACCCGACTCCAGCGGGAGTTAGATACGCAGTATTTT.